A selection of T cell receptor beta chains follows, all from one sample in a study of blood T cell repertoires in COVID-19. TCRdb's table, derived via immunoSEQ multiplex PCR, lists solely in-frame clones and lacks some. The table lists a few hundred thousand clones, over 75% of them singletons. Input material: PBMCs or T cells enriched from blood (not recorded which). Every receptor here comes from a man aged 25 to 45 in a cohort exposed to, infected with or recovered from COVID-19 (not recorded which). CDR3s include the opening cysteine and the closing phenylalanine or tryptophan. Each record gives: J gene, D gene, CDR3 length, clone size, V gene, CDR3 protein, CDR3 DNA. The D gene is left open where the match is weak. Clone size, where shown, is once, few, many, or a class for clones that have expanded.

TRBJ2-5 - 15 - TRBV13 CASSLGLAAQETQYF TGTGCCAGCAGCTTAGGCCTCGCGGCTCAAGAGACCCAGTACTTC
TRBJ2-7 - 15 - TRBV6-5 CASSSIRRRPYEQYF TGTGCCAGCAGTTCTATTCGACGGAGACCCTACGAGCAGTACTTC
TRBJ1-4 - 12 few TRBV5-4 CASSSSGEKLFF TGTGCCAGCAGCTCCTCGGGGGAAAAACTGTTTTTT
TRBJ2-5 TRBD1 17 medium-sized TRBV11-2 CASSLVMGTGIQETQYF TGTGCCAGCAGCTTAGTGATGGGGACAGGAATCCAAGAGACCCAGTACTTC
TRBJ1-5 TRBD1 13 - TRBV6-5 CATQDRGNQPQHF TGTGCCACCCAGGACAGGGGCAATCAGCCCCAGCATTTT
TRBJ2-5 - 13 - TRBV24-1 CATSDLRVETQYF TGTGCCACCAGTGATCTCAGGGTGGAGACCCAGTACTTC
TRBJ2-5 TRBD2 16 - TRBV2 CASRATSGSRGETQYF TGTGCCAGCAGGGCGACTAGCGGGAGTCGGGGAGAGACCCAGTACTTC
TRBJ1-2 - 14 - TRBV28 CASSETGSNYGYTF TGTGCCAGCTCTGAAACAGGGAGTAACTATGGCTACACCTTC
TRBJ2-7 TRBD2 17 - TRBV4-1 CASSQETSGGTLYEQYF TGCGCCAGCAGCCAAGAGACTAGCGGGGGGACTCTCTACGAGCAGTACTTC
TRBJ2-1 TRBD2 17 once TRBV10-3 CAISGGTSGRTYNEQFF TGTGCCATCAGTGGTGGGACTAGCGGGAGAACCTACAATGAGCAGTTCTTC
TRBJ1-2 TRBD1 16 once TRBV14 CASSPPGTGGHYGYTF TGTGCCAGCAGCCCTCCCGGGACAGGGGGCCACTATGGCTACACCTTC
TRBJ1-4 - 15 - TRBV20-1 CSASTDSATNEKLFF TGCAGTGCTAGTACGGACTCTGCAACTAATGAAAAACTGTTTTTT
TRBJ2-3 TRBD1 13 - TRBV7-9 CATTGQVTDTQYF TGTGCCACTACGGGACAGGTAACAGATACGCAGTATTTT
TRBJ2-1 TRBD1 15 - TRBV13 CASSLRDREGNEQFF TGTGCCAGCAGCTTGCGGGACAGGGAAGGCAATGAGCAGTTCTTC
TRBJ1-2 TRBD1 14 - TRBV5-1 CASSLDRGTGGYTF TGCGCCAGCAGTCTCGACAGGGGGACGGGCGGCTACACCTTC
TRBJ1-2 TRBD1 14 - TRBV27 CASSSAGGNYGYTF TGTGCCAGCAGCTCGGCAGGGGGAAACTATGGCTACACCTTC
TRBJ2-1 - 15 - TRBV5-8 CASSWSGSSYNEQFF TGTGCCAGCAGCTGGAGCGGAAGCTCCTACAATGAGCAGTTCTTC
TRBJ2-7 - 14 - TRBV7-3 CASSLTPVGDEQYF TGTGCCAGCAGCTTAACGCCAGTCGGGGACGAGCAGTACTTC
TRBJ1-2 - 16 - TRBV7-2 CASSLDRSYPNYGYTF TGTGCCAGCAGCTTAGACAGGAGCTACCCTAACTATGGCTACACCTTC
TRBJ1-5 TRBD1 15 - TRBV6-1 CASSEVDRENQPQHF TGTGCCAGCAGTGAAGTGGACAGGGAAAATCAGCCCCAGCATTTT
TRBJ2-2 - 16 - TRBV9 CASSPTSGTNTGELFF TGTGCCAGCAGCCCCACCTCCGGGACTAACACCGGGGAGCTGTTTTTT
TRBJ2-3 - 15 once TRBV4-1 CASSPTVEPTDTQYF TGCGCCAGCAGCCCCACCGTGGAGCCCACAGATACGCAGTATTTT
TRBJ2-7 - 13 - TRBV11-3 CASSRQGSYEQYF TGTGCCAGCAGCCGGCAGGGATCCTACGAGCAGTACTTC
TRBJ2-3 - 15 - TRBV28 CASSLPGQGTDTQYF TGTGCCAGCAGTTTACCGGGTCAAGGCACAGATACGCAGTATTTT
TRBJ1-1 TRBD1 19 - TRBV5-6 CASSSSLRGTGGRGTEAFF TGTGCCAGCAGCAGTTCGCTGCGGGGGACAGGGGGCCGAGGCACTGAAGCTTTCTTT
TRBJ1-1 - 13 - TRBV18 CASSPERTAGAFF TGTGCCAGCTCACCAGAAAGGACAGCGGGGGCTTTCTTT
TRBJ2-7 TRBD2 13 once TRBV19 CASSSRAGDEQYF TGTGCCAGTAGTAGCAGAGCGGGAGACGAGCAGTACTTC
TRBJ2-2 - 16 - TRBV15 CATSRWQVAGTGELFF TGTGCCACCAGCAGATGGCAGGTGGCAGGAACCGGGGAGCTGTTTTTT
TRBJ2-3 TRBD2 17 - TRBV5-1 CASSLLTSGRAGDTQYF TGCGCCAGCAGCTTATTGACTAGCGGGAGGGCCGGAGATACGCAGTATTTT
TRBJ1-2 - 13 - TRBV19 CASSDRDFYGYTF TGTGCCAGTAGCGACCGGGACTTCTATGGCTACACCTTC
TRBJ2-3 - 15 - TRBV5-1 CASTPRALMTDTQYF TGCGCCAGCACCCCAAGAGCGTTGATGACGGATACGCAGTATTTT
TRBJ1-2 - 13 once TRBV14 CASSRFAVDGYTF TGTGCCAGCAGTCGCTTTGCGGTGGATGGCTACACCTTC
TRBJ2-7 TRBD2 14 - TRBV27 CASSLSSGRYEQYF TGTGCCAGCAGTTTATCAAGCGGGAGATACGAGCAGTACTTC
TRBJ2-7 - 14 - TRBV23-1 CASSQSGAGYEQYF TGCGCCAGCAGTCAATCTGGGGCAGGCTACGAGCAGTACTTC
TRBJ2-5 - 13 - TRBV6-5 CASMGGTLVPQYF TGTGCCAGCATGGGCGGGACTCTGGTCCCCCAGTACTTC
TRBJ2-1 - 15 - TRBV4-3 CASSQDLARYNEQFF TGCGCCAGCAGCCAAGATCTAGCGAGATACAATGAGCAGTTCTTC